The sequence of this T cell receptor (beta chain) was determined in a study of blood T cell repertoires in COVID-19. Whole-study context: Italy, Spain and the United States were the sources of the convalescent and acute COVID-19 samples.

Profiled with immunoSEQ multiplex PCR; TCRdb holds only in-frame clones, not every one. Of under 140,000 clones in the sample, around 89% were seen once. The ends were cut back, 8 bases at V and 6 bases at J, with 11 bases in the middle. Germline V gene sequence: CDR1 MDHEN, CDR2 SYDVKM. The CDR3 runs to 11 residues. The specimen sequenced was peripheral blood. The chain has TRBV28 and TRBJ2-7; no clear D gene. This TCR came from a woman between 50 and 59 years old with acute or convalescent COVID-19. The CDR3 here is CASRILGEQYF. The CDR3 DNA sequence: TGTGCCAGCCGTATTCTAGGCGAGCAGTACTTC.